One T cell receptor beta chain is described in this entry. This CDR3 region has 17 residues. Unstimulated Tregs (CD4+CD25+CD127-) and CD4+CD25- non-Tregs were sorted from PBMCs. This specimen belongs to a study of Tregs in tolerant kidney transplant recipients. Sequencing was performed with immunoSEQ multiplex PCR; in TCRdb, only in-frame clones are kept and a portion is missing. The sample lists 110,000 or so clones, roughly nine tenths seen once, with approximately 0.6% in the top ten. The receptor was isolated from a human donor in good health. The chain has TRBV12-2 and TRBJ1-2. TRBV12-2 is noted as a pseudogene. The sample consisted of CD4+ T cells from blood. The CDR3 nucleotides are TGTGCAAGTCGCCTTCTCGGATGGAGGGCATATAACTATGGCTACACCTTC. This codes for CASRLLGWRAYNYGYTF.